The 8 T cell receptor beta chains below were found in one sample sequenced in a study of T cells in Graves' hyperthyroidism and ophthalmopathy. There were TCR beta CDR3 regions amplified from RNA transcripts. Researchers ran a first-round RT-PCR on the TCR CDR3 using the HTBI primer set. Each CDR3 protein is one row after TCRdb ran MiXCR on the multiplex PCR reads. The sample consists of about 400,000 distinct CDR3 sequences, 14% to 15% of them appearing once. Sequencing was carried out using blood. These receptors originate from a woman in her 30s with Graves' hyperthyroidism.

Many counts were recorded for this clonotype. This rearrangement joins TRBV20-1 to TRBJ2-7; 10 bases agree with TRBD2. CDR3 length: 18 amino acids. From germline, CDR1 is DFQATT and CDR2 SNEGSKA (reference sequence). Losses at the gene ends were 0 bases for V and 7 bases for J; bases not matched to a gene: 18. CDR3 region: CSARDPTHRLAGAGEQYF. The CDR3 coding sequence is TGCAGTGCTAGAGATCCCACCCACCGGCTAGCGGGAGCGGGAGAGCAGTACTTC.

The chain recombines TRBV20-1 with TRBJ2-1, with 7 bases matching TRBD2. With 6 bases clipped from V and 0 bases from J, the junction kept 8 bases outside the gene matches. The CDR3 is 15 residues long. Germline V gene lookup returns CDR1 DFQATT and CDR2 SNEGSKA (reference sequence). This CDR3 reads CSAWILAISYNEQFF. The CDR3, as DNA: TGCAGTGCGTGGATACTAGCGATCTCCTACAATGAGCAGTTCTTC.

In this sample, this clonotype turned up many times. The chain links TRBV2 to TRBJ2-3, with a weak D call TRBD2 (6 bases). The V end lost 10 bases, the J end lost 5 bases, and 19 bases lay between the germline ends. CDR3 size: 14 residues. Per the germline V gene, CDR1 is SNHLY and CDR2 is FYNNEI. The CDR3 reads CATRRASAGDTQYF. The DNA of the CDR3 is TGTGCCACGCGGAGGGCTAGCGCTGGAGATACGCAGTATTTT. The whole variable domain, remainder taken from reference TRBV2 and TRBJ2-3, is EPEVTQTPSHQVTQMGQEVILRCVPISNHLYFYWYRQILGQKVEFLVSFYNNEISEKSEIFDDQFSVERPDGSNFTLKIRSTKLEDSAMYFCATRRASAGDTQYFGPGTRLTVL.

This clonotype appeared many times. The chain uses TRBV28 and TRBJ1-2; the D gene is possibly TRBD1 (6 bases). This CDR3 is built from 15 residues. V lost 6 bases to trimming and J lost 4 bases, with 18 bases between them. Germline V gene lookup returns CDR1 MDHEN and CDR2 SYDVKM. In DNA, the CDR3 is TGTGCCAGCAGGGACCCAGGGGCCCTCTCCTATGGCTACACCTTC. Protein product: CASRDPGALSYGYTF.

V gene TRBV18 combines with J gene TRBJ1-4; TRBD1 matches 10 bases. V dropped 5 bases and J dropped 7; count of bases not matched to a gene: 13. The CDR3 is 17 residues long. In germline, CDR1 is KGHSH, CDR2 LQKENI. This CDR3 reads CASSTFTAGTGVEKLFF. The CDR3 DNA follows: TGTGCCAGCTCAACTTTCACGGCCGGGACAGGGGTTGAAAAACTGTTTTTT.

For this clonotype: One end of the junction does not line up with germline, which may come from a read error. The chain uses TRBV7-2 and TRBJ2-2; TRBD2 is a possible D gene (5 bases). The germline V gene encodes CDR1 SGHTA and CDR2 FQGNSA. The CDR3 consists of 17 residues. CDR3: CASSLVGLVSFAGELSF. As DNA, the CDR3 is TGTGCCAGCAGCTTAGTAGGGCTAGTCTCCTTCGCCGGGGAGCTGTCTTTT.

The sample holds many counts of this clonotype. J is TRBJ2-1 and V is TRBV29-1; possible D gene TRBD2, 6 bases. The CDR3 extends over 17 amino acids. Germline CDR1 reads SQVTM; CDR2 reads ANQGSEA. V lost 6 bases and J 3 bases, leaving 24 bases between the germline ends. The CDR3 region has the DNA TGCAGCGTGATGCCACGGGGGACCAGCGGTAGCTACAATGAGCAGTTCTTC. Its translation: CSVMPRGTSGSYNEQFF.

Comment on this clonotype: A much larger clone lies one base from this, so it may be a read error. The V gene is TRBV12-3 or TRBV12-4, the J gene TRBJ1-1, with no clear D. Between the trimmed V and J ends, which lost 6 bases and 10 bases, there was a span of 18 bases. The CDR3 sequence is 13 residues long. This chain's CDR3 is CASSYLGRDGAFF. CDR3 bases: TGTGCCAGCAGCTACCTCGGCAGAGATGGAGCTTTCTTT.